These 29 T cell receptor beta chains originate from one sample sequenced in a study of graft-versus-host responses after intestinal transplantation. Libraries were prepared by immunoSEQ multiplex PCR; TCRdb keeps only in-frame clonotypes and omits some of them. The data show more than 12,000 clones, about 95% seen once. Sample: PBMCs, taken 9 days after transplant. The receptors originated from a human patient who received an intestinal transplant, so some T cells may come from the graft donor.

V gene TRBV5-5 combines with J gene TRBJ2-7; 7 bases line up with TRBD1. Unmatched junction bases numbered 10, after V lost 4 bases and J lost 0 bases. CDR1 is SGHKS and CDR2 is YYEKEE in the germline V gene (reference sequence). The CDR3 has 16 amino acids. CDR3 sequence (DNA): TGTGCCAGCAGCCAAATGGGCCAGGGGGACTCCTACGAGCAGTACTTC. Its protein product is CASSQMGQGDSYEQYF.

Here the CDR3 reads CASSQCLLPCGAYEQYF. The CDR3, as DNA: TGCGCCAGCAGTCAATGCCTCCTCCCCTGCGGGGCTTACGAGCAGTACTTC. The chain combines TRBV23-1 with TRBJ2-7, with TRBD2 as a possible D gene (6 bases). TRBV23-1 is designated an ORF whose function remains uncertain. CDR3 length: 17 amino acids. The V end lost 1 base, the J end lost 4 bases, and 20 bases lay between the germline ends.

The chain has TRBV9 and TRBJ2-3, with D uncertain. From germline, CDR1 is SGDLS and CDR2 YYNGEE. The CDR3 loop spans 16 amino acids. The ends were cut back, 2 bases at V and 2 bases at J, with 15 bases in the middle. The CDR3: CASSVRWSQITDTQYF. The CDR3 DNA is TGTGCCAGCAGCGTCCGGTGGAGTCAGATCACAGATACGCAGTATTTT. The complete variable domain, with remaining parts taken from reference TRBV9 and TRBJ2-3, reads DSGVTQTPKHLITATGQRVTLRCSPRSGDLSVYWYQQSLDQGLQFLIQYYNGEERAKGNILERFSAQQFPDLHSELNLSSLELGDSALYFCASSVRWSQITDTQYFGPGTRLTVL.

The chain joins TRBV2 to TRBJ1-1; tentative D call: TRBD1 (6 bases). Germline CDR1 is SNHLY and CDR2 is FYNNEI. The CDR3 is 12 residues long. Trimming pared 6 bases from V and 8 bases from J, leaving 13 bases between. As DNA, the CDR3 is TGTGCCAGCAGGGGGGCAGGGGTGGAAGCTTTCTTT. Its protein is CASRGAGVEAFF.

The chain carries TRBV10-3 and TRBJ1-2; 9 bases agree with TRBD1. This CDR3 spans 14 amino acids. Germline CDR1 is ENHRY and CDR2 is SYGVKD. Losses at the gene ends were 6 bases for V and 5 bases for J; bases not matched to a gene: 7. The CDR3 is CAISRDRVAYGYTF. The CDR3, as DNA: TGTGCCATCAGCCGGGACAGGGTAGCTTATGGCTACACCTTC.

In this sample, this clone turned up once. The chain is built from TRBV7-3 and TRBJ2-1, with 9 bases that match TRBD2. Germline CDR1 SGHTA, CDR2 FQGTGA. Losses at the gene ends were 1 base for V and 7 bases for J; bases not matched to a gene: 5. The CDR3 has 15 amino acids. CDR3 bases: TGTGCCAGCAGCTTAAGTAGCGGGAGTATGAATGAGCAGTTCTTC. It yields the protein CASSLSSGSMNEQFF.

The chain couples TRBV5-1 to TRBJ1-3, with a possible D match to TRBD1 (5 bases). The CDR3 is 16 residues long. Germline CDR1 reads SGHRS; CDR2 reads YFSETQ. Trimming cost V 3 bases and J 0 bases, with 13 bases left between them. The CDR3 loop reads CASSWTTGDSGNTIYF. DNA for the CDR3: TGCGCCAGCAGCTGGACAACCGGGGACTCTGGAAACACCATATATTTT.

The chain carries TRBV15 and TRBJ2-5; 8 nucleotides line up with TRBD1. The CDR3 covers 12 residues. Germline CDR1 reads LNHNV; CDR2 reads YYDKDF (reference sequence). Trimming at V came to 6 bases and at J to 4 bases, leaving 1 base not matched to a gene. The DNA for the CDR3 is TGTGCCACCAGGACAGGGGCAGAGACCCAGTACTTC. Translated: CATRTGAETQYF.

The chain links TRBV11-2 to TRBJ2-1; the D is unclear. The germline V gene encodes CDR1 SGHAT and CDR2 FQNNGV. The CDR3 has 15 residues. Trimming took 6 bases from V and 6 from J, leaving 18 bases between them. CDR3 in amino acids: CASSPFRRYFNEQFF. The CDR3 coding sequence is TGTGCCAGCAGTCCGTTTAGGCGGTATTTCAATGAGCAGTTCTTC.

This chain links TRBV27 with TRBJ1-3, with D uncertain. The CDR3 runs to 15 residues. Germline V CDR1 and CDR2: MNHEY, SMNVEV (reference sequence). V lost 2 bases and J 0 bases, leaving 8 bases between the germline ends. For the CDR3, the DNA is TGTGCCAGCAGTTTACGGGCTGGCTCTGGAAACACCATATATTTT. Its translation is CASSLRAGSGNTIYF.

This rearrangement joins TRBV7-9 to TRBJ2-1; 8 nucleotides agree with TRBD2. V lost 2 bases, J lost 4 bases, and 1 base stayed unmatched. The CDR3 has 14 residues. Germline-derived CDR1 and CDR2 are SEHNR and FQNEAQ (reference sequence). CDR3 region: CASSLTSGYNEQFF. In nucleotides, the CDR3 is TGTGCCAGCAGCTTAACTAGCGGTTACAATGAGCAGTTCTTC.

The rearrangement uses TRBV5-1 and TRBJ2-7, with 12 bases matching TRBD1. This CDR3 contains 15 residues. CDR1 SGHRS and CDR2 YFSETQ come from the germline V gene. V lost 1 base, J lost 6 bases, and 5 bases stayed unmatched. The CDR3 nucleotides are TGCGCCAGCAGCTTGCTGGGACAGGGGGCAAGCGAGCAGTACTTC. As protein: CASSLLGQGASEQYF.

The J gene is TRBJ2-7, the V gene TRBV13; 7 bases align to TRBD1. Trimming cost V 5 bases and J 4 bases; bases outside gene matches: 8. The CDR3 spans 14 residues. CDR1 and CDR2 (germline): PRHDT, FYEKMQ (reference sequence). CDR3 in DNA: TGTGCCAGCAGCCCCCCGGACAGGTGGTACGAGCAGTACTTC. Amino acids: CASSPPDRWYEQYF.

V gene TRBV27 combines with J gene TRBJ1-1; TRBD1 agrees at 9 bases. With V trimmed by 5 bases and J by 0 bases, 10 bases remained unmatched. Germline V lookup: CDR1 MNHEY, CDR2 SMNVEV (reference sequence). CDR3 length: 17 amino acids. The CDR3 sequence is CASSPLWTGALNTEAFF. CDR3 in DNA: TGTGCCAGCAGTCCCCTATGGACAGGGGCGTTGAACACTGAAGCTTTCTTT.

The genes are TRBV7-9 and TRBJ2-3; D remains unclear. Germline-derived CDR1 and CDR2 are SEHNR and FQNEAQ (reference sequence). This CDR3 has 13 residues. V lost 0 bases to trimming and J lost 6 bases, with 7 bases between them. This chain's CDR3 is CASSLAAEDTQYF. CDR3 DNA sequence: TGTGCCAGCAGCTTAGCTGCGGAGGATACGCAGTATTTT.

DNA of the CDR3: TGTGCCAGCAGTCGTGAAGGACTAAGTGGAGATACGCAGTATTTT. Amino acid sequence: CASSREGLSGDTQYF. The gene calls are TRBV6-1 and TRBJ2-3; the D gene is possibly TRBD2 (6 bases). The CDR3 contains 15 residues. V gave up 5 bases and J gave up 5 bases, with 17 bases separating them. CDR1 is MNHNS and CDR2 is SASEGT in the germline V gene.

The V and J genes are TRBV27 and TRBJ2-7; 7 nucleotides line up with TRBD1. CDR1 MNHEY and CDR2 SMNVEV come from the germline V gene (reference sequence). After removal of 0 bases from V and 0 bases from J, the junction contained 5 bases not matched to a gene. This CDR3 is built from 16 residues. CDR3 sequence reads: CASSLSGDRGSYEQYF. The CDR3 bases are TGTGCCAGCAGTTTATCAGGGGACAGAGGCTCCTACGAGCAGTACTTC.

The chain couples TRBV7-9 to TRBJ2-1, with D maybe TRBD2 (5 bases). Trimming cost V 0 bases and J 6 bases, with 6 bases left between them. The CDR3 length is 13 residues. Germline V gene lookup returns CDR1 SEHNR and CDR2 FQNEAQ (reference sequence). This chain's CDR3 is CASSLAGANEQFF. The CDR3 coding sequence is TGTGCCAGCAGCTTAGCGGGAGCCAATGAGCAGTTCTTC. Complete variable domain (other parts from reference TRBV7-9 and TRBJ2-1): DTGVSQNPRHKITKRGQNVTFRCDPISEHNRLYWYRQTLGQGPEFLTYFQNEAQLEKSRLLSDRFSAERPKGSFSTLEIQRTEQGDSAMYLCASSLAGANEQFFGPGTRLTVL.

CDR3 loop: CASSHQVAGGPENEQFF. CDR3 DNA sequence: TGCGCCAGCAGCCATCAAGTAGCGGGAGGGCCGGAGAATGAGCAGTTCTTC. V is TRBV5-1 and J is TRBJ2-1, with 11 bases fitting TRBD2. V gave up 4 bases and J gave up 7 bases; unmatched junction bases: 13. Germline loops: CDR1 SGHRS, CDR2 YFSETQ. The length of the CDR3 is 17 residues.

The rearrangement links TRBV19 to TRBJ2-7; no clear D gene. This CDR3 region has 15 residues. V lost 3 bases and J lost 2, with 14 bases in between. The germline gives CDR1 LNHDA, CDR2 SQIVND (reference sequence). The CDR3 is CASSMVESRAYEQYF. DNA of the CDR3: TGTGCCAGTAGTATGGTGGAGTCAAGGGCCTACGAGCAGTACTTC.

This chain joins TRBV28 and TRBJ2-2; weak D call: TRBD2 (6 bases). CDR3 size: 16 residues. CDR1 MDHEN and CDR2 SYDVKM come from the germline V gene. With 1 base removed from V and 3 bases from J, the gap between germline ends came to 12 bases. This CDR3 reads CASSLFFGGDTGELFF. The CDR3 coding sequence is TGTGCCAGCAGTTTATTTTTCGGCGGGGACACCGGGGAGCTGTTTTTT.

The chain has TRBV29-1 and TRBJ2-1, with 7 bases fitting TRBD2. The CDR3 contains 14 residues. Trimming cost V 7 bases and J 0 bases; bases outside gene matches: 6. Per germline, CDR1 SQVTM and CDR2 ANQGSEA. CDR3 sequence: CSASSGSSYNEQFF. The CDR3 DNA is TGCAGCGCCTCTAGCGGCAGCTCCTACAATGAGCAGTTCTTC.

The chain carries TRBV7-9 and TRBJ1-3; TRBD1 agrees at 7 bases. The CDR3 is 15 residues long. CDR1 and CDR2 (germline): SEHNR, FQNEAQ (reference sequence). After removal of 3 bases from V and 7 bases from J, the junction contained 9 bases not matched to a gene. The CDR3 region is CASSFFDREPNTIYF. The CDR3 DNA sequence: TGTGCCAGCAGCTTCTTCGACAGGGAGCCCAACACCATATATTTT.

The chain recombines TRBV19 with TRBJ1-1, with D unresolved. This CDR3 is 14 amino acids long. Per germline, CDR1 LNHDA and CDR2 SQIVND (reference sequence). V was pared by 5 bases and J by 0 bases, with 10 bases between. The CDR3 loop reads CASSYGQLNTEAFF. CDR3 sequence (DNA): TGTGCCAGTAGTTACGGGCAGCTGAACACTGAAGCTTTCTTT.

CDR3 DNA sequence: TGCGCCAGCAGCTTGGTGGGACAGACATACAATGAGCAGTTCTTC. Translation gives CASSLVGQTYNEQFF. The chain combines TRBV5-1 with TRBJ2-1; 7 nucleotides match TRBD1. V shed 0 bases, J shed 4 bases, and the junction held 4 bases outside the gene matches. Germline V gene sequence: CDR1 SGHRS, CDR2 YFSETQ. The CDR3 sequence is 15 residues long. The full variable domain, in which reference TRBV5-1 and TRBJ2-1 provide the parts outside the CDR3, is KAGVTQTPRYLIKTRGQQVTLSCSPISGHRSVSWYQQTPGQGLQFLFEYFSETQRNKGNFPGRFSGRQFSNSRSEMNVSTLELGDSALYLCASSLVGQTYNEQFFGPGTRLTVL.

Comment on this clone: This sample includes further DNA sequences coding for the same CDR3. J is TRBJ2-7 and V is TRBV27; 8 nucleotides align to TRBD2. Unmatched junction bases numbered 0, after V lost 2 bases and J lost 6 bases. The CDR3 loop spans 12 amino acids. Per germline, CDR1 MNHEY and CDR2 SMNVEV (reference sequence). The CDR3 bases are TGTGCCAGCAGTTTAGCGGGAGGCGAGCAGTACTTC. Protein sequence: CASSLAGGEQYF.

The chain employs TRBV5-1 and TRBJ2-1; 11 nucleotides agree with TRBD1. Germline V CDR1 and CDR2: SGHRS, YFSETQ. Germline trimming cut 8 bases from V and 10 bases from J; bases unmatched to any gene: 14. The CDR3 totals 15 residues. CDR3 residues: CASSPGTGGYGEQFF. The CDR3 DNA sequence: TGCGCCAGTTCCCCCGGGACAGGGGGTTATGGCGAGCAGTTCTTC.

V gene TRBV5-6 combines with J gene TRBJ1-5; D gene ambiguous. The germline V gene has CDR1 SGHDT and CDR2 YYEEEE. V lost 4 bases and J lost 5, with 19 bases in between. The CDR3 has 16 residues. The CDR3 nucleotides are TGTGCCAGCAGCCCAGTCTCACAGTACCCTTATCAGCCCCAGCATTTT. Protein sequence: CASSPVSQYPYQPQHF.

The chain carries TRBV27 and TRBJ2-7; TRBD2 agrees at 10 bases. From germline, CDR1 is MNHEY and CDR2 SMNVEV (reference sequence). The V gene end was trimmed by 3 bases and the J gene end by 4 bases; junction bases not matched to a gene: 3. The CDR3 runs 14 residues. CDR3 bases: TGTGCCAGCAGTTTGGGGACTAGCGTGTACGAGCAGTACTTC. This gives the protein CASSLGTSVYEQYF.